These 12 T cell receptor beta chains were all obtained from the same sample, sequenced in a study of cytomegalovirus exposure and HLA in healthy donors. Both 60 Vbeta primers and 13 Jbeta primers went into the PCR. Sequenced by immunoSEQ multiplex PCR; TCRdb stores in-frame clones only, minus some. The sample data list 45,000 to 60,000 clones. Sample: PBMCs. These TCRs come from a male donor in good health and CMV-seronegative.

The rearrangement uses TRBV19 and TRBJ2-6; D is perhaps TRBD2 (5 bases). Germline CDR1 reads LNHDA; CDR2 reads SQIVND (reference sequence). Trimming cost V 6 bases and J 4 bases, with 7 bases left between them. This CDR3 is 13 amino acids long. The CDR3 protein is CASRREGANVLTF. The CDR3 bases are TGTGCCAGTAGGAGGGAAGGGGCCAACGTCCTGACTTTC.

The V gene is TRBV4-1, the J gene TRBJ2-7, with a possible D match to TRBD2 (5 bases). This CDR3 spans 13 amino acids. Germline CDR1 and CDR2: MGHRA and YSYEKL. With 1 base removed from V and 3 bases from J, the gap between germline ends came to 7 bases. The CDR3 DNA sequence: TGCGCCAGCAGCCAAGCTGGGAGCTACGAGCAGTACTTC. This codes for CASSQAGSYEQYF.

The chain links TRBV18 to TRBJ1-2; D perhaps matches TRBD1 (5 bases). The CDR3 runs to 18 residues. In germline, CDR1 is KGHSH, CDR2 LQKENI. V lost 0 bases to trimming and J lost 0 bases, with 17 bases between them. The CDR3, as DNA: TGTGCCAGCTCACCACCGTTCGTTGGTAACAGGACTAACTATGGCTACACCTTC. This gives the protein CASSPPFVGNRTNYGYTF.

The chain is built from TRBV9 and TRBJ2-6, with D unresolved. This CDR3 region has 15 residues. Trimming pared 4 bases from V and 0 bases from J, leaving 8 bases between. CDR1 and CDR2 from the germline V gene are SGDLS and YYNGEE. CDR3 sequence: CASSYSTSGANVLTF. CDR3 nucleotides: TGTGCCAGCAGCTATAGTACCTCTGGGGCCAACGTCCTGACTTTC.

Details on this clone: A junction boundary mismatches the germline segment, possibly from a read error. Other DNA sequences of this sample code for an identical CDR3. The chain uses TRBV4-1 and TRBJ1-2; 8 nucleotides agree with TRBD1. CDR3 length: 15 residues. Germline assignment: CDR1 MGHRA and CDR2 YSYEKL. The CDR3 DNA sequence: TGCGCCAGTAGCCCCGGACAGGGTTACCTCTATGGCTACACCTTC. Amino acid sequence: CASSPGQGYLYGYTF.

The chain carries TRBV4-2 and TRBJ1-3; D not resolved. The germline V gene has CDR1 LGHNA and CDR2 YNFKEQ. This CDR3 spans 16 amino acids. V was cut by 0 bases and J by 3 bases, with 12 bases left in between. CDR3 protein: CASSQDLTGGGNTIYF. The CDR3 bases are TGTGCCAGCAGCCAAGATCTGACGGGAGGTGGAAACACCATATATTTT.

The genes are TRBV30 and TRBJ1-5; 7 bases agree with TRBD1. The junction had 3 bases not matched to a gene; V was cut back by 0 bases and J by 7 bases. The CDR3 totals 13 residues. The germline V gene encodes CDR1 GTSNPN and CDR2 SVGIG (reference sequence). Here the CDR3 DNA reads TGTGCCTGGAGTGTAAACAGGGGCCAGCCCCAGCATTTT. The encoded protein is CAWSVNRGQPQHF.

The chain joins TRBV18 to TRBJ2-7, with 8 bases lining up with TRBD2. CDR1 KGHSH and CDR2 LQKENI come from the germline V gene. The CDR3 contains 13 residues. V shed 3 bases, J shed 6 bases, and the junction held 4 bases outside the gene matches. CDR3 region: CASSPAGGGEQYF. In nucleotides, the CDR3 is TGTGCCAGCTCACCGGCGGGGGGCGGCGAGCAGTACTTC.

The chain has TRBV7-2 and TRBJ2-1; D ambiguous. The CDR3 totals 12 residues. Trimming took 5 bases from V and 8 from J, leaving 10 bases between them. Looked up from germline, CDR1 is SGHTA and CDR2 is FQGNSA. CDR3: CASSPGFHEQFF. CDR3 bases: TGTGCCAGCAGCCCCGGTTTCCATGAGCAGTTCTTC.

V and J are TRBV15 and TRBJ2-1, with 7 nucleotides matching TRBD1. The CDR3 is 17 residues long. After removal of 4 bases from V and 4 bases from J, the junction contained 13 bases not matched to a gene. Germline V gene lookup returns CDR1 LNHNV and CDR2 YYDKDF (reference sequence). The CDR3 DNA is TGTGCCACCAGCACTGATGCAGGGGGACCTCCGTACAATGAGCAGTTCTTC. Translating it yields CATSTDAGGPPYNEQFF.

The rearrangement joins TRBV27 to TRBJ2-7, with D possibly matching TRBD1 (6 bases). From germline, CDR1 is MNHEY and CDR2 SMNVEV (reference sequence). V was trimmed by 5 bases and J by 5 bases, leaving 13 bases between them. The CDR3 length is 13 residues. CDR3 DNA sequence: TGTGCCAGCAGTGTCGGACAGAGCCACGAGCAGTACTTC. The encoded protein is CASSVGQSHEQYF.

This chain links TRBV5-1 with TRBJ1-5; possibly TRBD1 for D (5 bases). The CDR3 runs 14 residues. Germline CDR1 SGHRS, CDR2 YFSETQ. Trimming cost V 4 bases and J 5 bases, with 13 bases left between them. The DNA of the CDR3 is TGCGCCAGCAGCGCAGGAGGGGCGCATCAGCCCCAGCATTTT. Protein sequence: CASSAGGAHQPQHF.